This T cell receptor beta chain was sequenced for a study of blood T cell repertoires in COVID-19. At the level of the study: COVID-19 samples collected from the United States, Italy and Spain covered acute and convalescent phases.

In the authors' workflow: Reference gene primer amplification yielded estimated nucleated cell counts. Sequencing was performed with immunoSEQ multiplex PCR; in TCRdb, only in-frame clones are kept and a portion is missing. For V, J and clone size, that table is used; D and trimming come from the DNA. The table includes roughly 280,000 clones, 85% to 90% detected once. Germline CDR1 is SQVTM and CDR2 is ANQGSEA. CDR3 length: 12 amino acids. The V and J ends lost 6 bases and 6 bases respectively, with 13 bases between them. The chain employs TRBV29-1 and TRBJ2-3, with D possibly matching TRBD2 (5 bases). This sequence was found in a woman aged 60-75 years with COVID-19, enrolled during active disease. The sample taken for sequencing was peripheral blood. Written as DNA, the CDR3 is TGCAGCGTCGCACTAGAACTGGATACGCAGTATTTT. Translation gives CSVALELDTQYF.